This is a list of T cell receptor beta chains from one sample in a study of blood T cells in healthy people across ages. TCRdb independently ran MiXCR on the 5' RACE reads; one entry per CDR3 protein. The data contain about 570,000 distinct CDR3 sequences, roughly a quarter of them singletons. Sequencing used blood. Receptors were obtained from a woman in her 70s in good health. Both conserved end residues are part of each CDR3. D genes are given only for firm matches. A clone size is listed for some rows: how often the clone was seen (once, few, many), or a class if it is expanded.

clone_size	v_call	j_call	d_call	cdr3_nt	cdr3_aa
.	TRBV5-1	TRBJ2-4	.	TGCGCCAGCAGCTTGGACAGGGATATAGCCAAAAACATTCAGTACTTC	CASSLDRDIAKNIQYF
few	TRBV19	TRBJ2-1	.	TGTGCCAGTACAGGGGCCCCCTCCTACAATGAGCAGTTCTTC	CASTGAPSYNEQFF
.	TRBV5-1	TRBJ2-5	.	TGCGCCAGCAGCTTGAGTTCAGGGGCAGGGGTTGAGACCCAGTACTTC	CASSLSSGAGVETQYF
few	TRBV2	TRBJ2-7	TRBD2	TGTGCCAGCAAACCTACTAGCGGGGGGCGGATCTACGAGCAGTACTTC	CASKPTSGGRIYEQYF
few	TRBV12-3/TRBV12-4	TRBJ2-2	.	TGTGCCAGCAGTTCCTCCTACAGGGTAACCGGGGAGCTGTTTTTT	CASSSSYRVTGELFF
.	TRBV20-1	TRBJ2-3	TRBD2	TGCAGTGCTCGTCGCCCTAGCGGGGGGCGCACAGATACGCAGTATTTT	CSARRPSGGRTDTQYF
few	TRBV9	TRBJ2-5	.	TGTGCCAGCAGCGTAGGGGACGGCTTTTCATACGAGCAGTGCTTC	CASSVGDGFSYEQCF
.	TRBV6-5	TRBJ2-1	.	TGTGCCAGCTATGGGGTGGGTGAGCAGTTCTTC	CASYGVGEQFF
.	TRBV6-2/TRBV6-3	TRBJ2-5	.	TGTGCCAGCCAAACTATCCTAGAACACCAAGAGACCCAGTACTTC	CASQTILEHQETQYF
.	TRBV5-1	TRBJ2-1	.	TGCGCCAGCAGCTTACAGGGAGGCGAGCAGTTCTTC	CASSLQGGEQFF
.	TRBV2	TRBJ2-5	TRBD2	TGTGCCAGCAGTGAAGAGCGGGGGGGCGGAGGGGAGACCCAGTACTTC	CASSEERGGGGETQYF
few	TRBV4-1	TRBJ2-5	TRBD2	TGCGCCAGCAGCCAAGTTTTCGGACTAGCGGGGGGGCGGACGGAAGAGACCCAGTACTTC	CASSQVFGLAGGRTEETQYF
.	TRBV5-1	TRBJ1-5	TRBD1	TGCGCCAGCAGCTTTATCAGGGGGCCCGCTAGCAATCAGCCCCAGCATTTT	CASSFIRGPASNQPQHF
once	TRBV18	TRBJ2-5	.	TGTGCCAGCTCACCACGGGCGGGGGCGATGGAGACCCAGTACTTC	CASSPRAGAMETQYF
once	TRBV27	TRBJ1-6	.	TGTGCCAGCAGAGAAGGGCCGAATTCACCCCTCCACTTT	CASREGPNSPLHF
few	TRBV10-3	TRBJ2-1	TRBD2	TGTGCCACATATAGCGGGGGGTTTGATGAGCAGTTCTTC	CATYSGGFDEQFF
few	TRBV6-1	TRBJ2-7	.	TGTGCCAGCATCTTATCGCAGGGCTCCTACGAGCAGTACTTC	CASILSQGSYEQYF
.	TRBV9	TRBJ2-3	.	TGTGCCAGCAGCCCTCGTAGTAGCGGCACAGATACGCAGTATTTT	CASSPRSSGTDTQYF
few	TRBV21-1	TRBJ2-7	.	TGTGCCAGCAGCAAGAGGAGGGGGCCCATTCACGAGCAGTACTTC	CASSKRRGPIHEQYF
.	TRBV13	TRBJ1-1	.	TGTGCCAGCAGCTTAATTCGTTCGGGGACTGAAGCTTTCTTT	CASSLIRSGTEAFF
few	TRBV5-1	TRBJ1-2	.	TGCGCCAGCAGCTTGGAGACTAACTATGGCTACACCTTC	CASSLETNYGYTF
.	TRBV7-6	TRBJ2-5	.	TGTGCCAGCAGCTTAGGGGGGCAAGAGCAGTACTTC	CASSLGGQEQYF
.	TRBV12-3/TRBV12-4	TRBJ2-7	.	TGTGCCAGCAGTACCGGGACAACGAAGTACTTC	CASSTGTTKYF
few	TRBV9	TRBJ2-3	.	TGTGCCAGCAGCGTAGCTGGGAGCACAGATACGCAGTATTTT	CASSVAGSTDTQYF
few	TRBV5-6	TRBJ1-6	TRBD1	TGTGCCAGCAGCTTGTTGGGACGGACAGGGGGATTTTCACCCCTCCACTTT	CASSLLGRTGGFSPLHF
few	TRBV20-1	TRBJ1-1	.	TGCAGTGCTAGAGTCGGTGATAACACTGAAGCTTTCTTT	CSARVGDNTEAFF
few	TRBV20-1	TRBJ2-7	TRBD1	TGCAGTGCAGTGGTAGGGGGCAGGTCCTACGAGCAGTACTTC	CSAVVGGRSYEQYF
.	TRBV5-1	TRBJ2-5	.	TGCGCCAGCAGCTTGGGGTCCAAGCAAGAGACCCAGTACTTC	CASSLGSKQETQYF
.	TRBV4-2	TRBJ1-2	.	TGTGCCAGCAGCCAAGAAGGCCGGGGCGGAGATGGCTACACCTTC	CASSQEGRGGDGYTF
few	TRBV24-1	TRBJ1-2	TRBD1	TGTGCCACCAGATCGACAGGGGATGATGGCTACACCTTC	CATRSTGDDGYTF
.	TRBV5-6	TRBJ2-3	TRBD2	TGTGCCAGCAGTGGACTAGCGGGGGCCGCCGGTACGCAGTATTTT	CASSGLAGAAGTQYF